Below are 20 T cell receptor beta chains sequenced from a single sample in a study of T cells expressing NK-cell markers. TCRdb reprocessed the 5' RACE reads, keeping one entry per CDR3 protein, no DNA. The table for this sample gives 350,000 to 450,000 distinct CDR3 sequences. Sequencing was carried out using blood T cells: a sorted CD56 or NKG2C T cell subset, CD4+ or CD8+ T cells, or bulk PBMC T cells (not recorded which). These receptors were taken from a man aged 18-75 years in good health.

V and J are TRBV5-4 and TRBJ2-5; TCRdb returns TRBD1, unconfirmable since there is no DNA. The germline V gene has CDR1 SGHNT and CDR2 YYREEE (reference sequence). This CDR3 comprises 14 residues. This CDR3 reads CASSSGQHQETQYF.

The chain employs TRBV12-3 or TRBV12-4 and TRBJ1-2. There are 12 residues in the CDR3. CDR3 loop: CASSLVGYGYTF.

The V and J genes are TRBV27 and TRBJ2-3; the TRBD2 assignment by TCRdb is unverifiable without DNA. CDR3 size: 13 residues. Per germline, CDR1 MNHEY and CDR2 SMNVEV (reference sequence). This chain's CDR3 is CASSLVRGDTQYF.

The chain couples TRBV6-5 to TRBJ2-5; lacking DNA, the TRBD2 call made by TCRdb goes unchecked. From germline, CDR1 is MNHEY and CDR2 SVGAGI. The CDR3 is made up of 15 amino acids. CDR3 sequence: CASSTTAGGQETQYF.

The rearrangement uses TRBV20-1 and TRBJ1-5; with no DNA, the TCRdb D assignment of TRBD1 cannot be verified. The CDR3 has 15 residues. Looked up from germline, CDR1 is DFQATT and CDR2 is SNEGSKA (reference sequence). This CDR3 is CSARGPPLSGQPQHF.

The chain links TRBV6-1 to TRBJ2-1; the TRBD2 assignment by TCRdb is unverifiable without DNA. Germline-derived CDR1 and CDR2 are MNHNS and SASEGT. The CDR3 extends over 11 amino acids. This CDR3 is CASRRTSVRFF.

The V and J genes are TRBV2 and TRBJ1-1. The CDR3 is made up of 13 amino acids. Germline loops: CDR1 SNHLY, CDR2 FYNNEI. The chain's CDR3 is CASKAAEVTEAFF.

This rearrangement joins TRBV21-1 to TRBJ1-1; TCRdb picks TRBD1, but there is no DNA to check that call. TRBV21-1 is classified as a pseudogene. The CDR3 is made up of 16 amino acids. The CDR3 region is CASSKARGYPNTEAFF.

This rearrangement joins TRBV5-1 to TRBJ2-7. The CDR3 runs 15 residues. The germline gives CDR1 SGHRS, CDR2 YFSETQ. CDR3 residues: CASSSDRLSSYEQYF.

The chain employs TRBV6-2 or TRBV6-3 and TRBJ2-5; no DNA is available, so the TRBD1 call from TCRdb remains unchecked. The CDR3 has 16 residues. In germline, CDR1 is MNHEY, CDR2 SVGEGT. The CDR3 reads CASRRLRTGGEETQYF.

J is TRBJ1-1 and V is TRBV5-1; there is no DNA to check the TCRdb D call of TRBD1. Germline V CDR1 and CDR2: SGHRS, YFSETQ. There are 15 residues in the CDR3. CDR3 region: CASSPWGEDRGEAFF. The full variable domain, with the rest looked up from reference TRBV5-1 and TRBJ1-1, is KAGVTQTPRYLIKTRGQQVTLSCSPISGHRSVSWYQQTPGQGLQFLFEYFSETQRNKGNFPGRFSGRQFSNSRSEMNVSTLELGDSALYLCASSPWGEDRGEAFFGQGTRLTVV.

The chain is built from TRBV12-3 or TRBV12-4 and TRBJ2-3; TCRdb proposes TRBD1, but this gene call is untestable without DNA. CDR3 length: 16 amino acids. CDR3 region: CASRSKSRGPEYTQYF.

This rearrangement joins TRBV27 to TRBJ2-4; the TCRdb call, TRBD1, lacks DNA for checking. Germline-derived CDR1 and CDR2 are MNHEY and SMNVEV (reference sequence). CDR3 length equals 16 residues. CDR3 sequence reads: CASSPGDWGAKNIQYF.

V is TRBV20-1 and J is TRBJ2-5. The CDR3 totals 14 residues. Germline lookup yields CDR1 DFQATT and CDR2 SNEGSKA (reference sequence). CDR3 sequence reads: CSARDWLPQETQYF.

J is TRBJ2-5 and V is TRBV5-5; TCRdb reports TRBD2, a call that lacks DNA to check it against. Germline assignment: CDR1 SGHKS and CDR2 YYEKEE (reference sequence). CDR3 length: 16 residues. The CDR3 is CASSWGFGGGGETQYF.

The chain carries TRBV19 and TRBJ2-1; no DNA is available, so the TRBD1 call from TCRdb remains unchecked. CDR3 length equals 13 residues. Germline-derived CDR1 and CDR2 are LNHDA and SQIVND (reference sequence). The CDR3: CASSSPGTGLRFF.

The genes are TRBV28 and TRBJ1-6. Germline V gene sequence: CDR1 MDHEN, CDR2 SYDVKM. This CDR3 has 15 amino acids. The CDR3 sequence: CASRLQGPYNSPLHF.

V gene TRBV20-1 combines with J gene TRBJ2-7; TCRdb proposes TRBD1, but this gene call is untestable without DNA. This CDR3 is built from 15 residues. Germline CDR1 is DFQATT and CDR2 is SNEGSKA (reference sequence). The chain's CDR3 is CSASYTGGGSYEQYF.

This chain connects TRBV30 to TRBJ2-2; the TCRdb call, TRBD1, lacks DNA for checking. The CDR3 has 16 amino acids. Germline CDR1 is GTSNPN and CDR2 is SVGIG (reference sequence). This CDR3 reads CAWSVLAGAPTGELFF.

The chain links TRBV9 to TRBJ2-2; lacking DNA, the TRBD1 call made by TCRdb goes unchecked. Germline CDR1 is SGDLS and CDR2 is YYNGEE. The CDR3 runs 17 residues. The CDR3 loop is CASSEPFDRVGTGELFF.